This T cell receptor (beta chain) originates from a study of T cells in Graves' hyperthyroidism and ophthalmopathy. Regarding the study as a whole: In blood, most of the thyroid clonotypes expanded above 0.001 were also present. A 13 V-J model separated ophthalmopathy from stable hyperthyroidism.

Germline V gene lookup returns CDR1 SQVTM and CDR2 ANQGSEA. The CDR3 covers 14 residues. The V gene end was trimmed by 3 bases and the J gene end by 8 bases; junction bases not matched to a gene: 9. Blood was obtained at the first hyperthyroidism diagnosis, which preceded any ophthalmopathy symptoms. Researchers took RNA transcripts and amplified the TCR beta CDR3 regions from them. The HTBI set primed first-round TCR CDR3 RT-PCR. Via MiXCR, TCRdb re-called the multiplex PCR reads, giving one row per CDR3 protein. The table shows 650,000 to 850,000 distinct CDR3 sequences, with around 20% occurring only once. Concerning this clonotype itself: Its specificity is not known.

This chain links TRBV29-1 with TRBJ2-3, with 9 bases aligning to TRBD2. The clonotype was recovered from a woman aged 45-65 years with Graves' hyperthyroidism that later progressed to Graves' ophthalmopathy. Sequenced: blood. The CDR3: CSVDLAGAYRTQYF. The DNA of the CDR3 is TGCAGCGTTGACTTAGCGGGGGCCTACCGTACGCAGTATTTT.